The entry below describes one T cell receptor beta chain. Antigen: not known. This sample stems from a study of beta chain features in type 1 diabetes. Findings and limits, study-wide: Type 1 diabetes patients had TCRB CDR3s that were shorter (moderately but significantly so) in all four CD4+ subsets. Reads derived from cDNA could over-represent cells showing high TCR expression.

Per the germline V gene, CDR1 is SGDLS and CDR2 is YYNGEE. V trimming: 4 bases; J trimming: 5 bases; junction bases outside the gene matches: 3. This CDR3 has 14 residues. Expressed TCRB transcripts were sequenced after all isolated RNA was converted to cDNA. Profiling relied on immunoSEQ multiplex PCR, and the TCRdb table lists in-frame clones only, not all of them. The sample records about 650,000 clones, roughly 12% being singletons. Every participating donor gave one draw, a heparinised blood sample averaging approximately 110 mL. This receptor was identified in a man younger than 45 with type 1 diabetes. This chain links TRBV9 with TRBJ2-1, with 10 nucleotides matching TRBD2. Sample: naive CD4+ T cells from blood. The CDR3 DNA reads TGTGCCAGCAGCCCCGGGACTAGCGACAATGAGCAGTTCTTC. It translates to CASSPGTSDNEQFF.